The 20 T cell receptor beta chains presented below share a single source sample, sequenced in a study of blood T cell repertoires in COVID-19. Assay: immunoSEQ multiplex PCR; the TCRdb copy retains only in-frame clones and omits some. The sample carries around 95,000 clones, just under 80% recorded once. Sequencing used peripheral blood. The receptor set was obtained from a man between 65 and 85 years old with active or convalescent COVID-19.

The V call is TRBV2, the J call TRBJ2-1; TRBD2 matches 14 bases. CDR1 is SNHLY, CDR2 FYNNEI, per germline. The trim removed 5 bases at V and 6 bases at J, leaving 3 bases unmatched. The CDR3 has 15 amino acids. The DNA for the CDR3 is TGTGCCAGCAGTTCCGGGACTAGCGGGGGCAATGAGCAGTTCTTC. Its translation is CASSSGTSGGNEQFF.

There are many counts of this clone. The gene calls are TRBV28 and TRBJ2-7, with D unresolved. The CDR3 is 12 residues long. The germline V gene encodes CDR1 MDHEN and CDR2 SYDVKM. V lost 3 bases, J lost 5 bases, and 8 bases lay in between. The chain's CDR3 is CASSFARDEQYF. DNA for the CDR3: TGTGCCAGCAGTTTCGCGCGAGACGAGCAGTACTTC. The full variable domain, its missing parts supplied by reference TRBV28 and TRBJ2-7, is DVKVTQSSRYLVKRTGEKVFLECVQDMDHENMFWYRQDPGLGLRLIYFSYDVKMKEKGDIPEGYSVSREKKERFSLILESASTNQTSMYLCASSFARDEQYFGPGTRLTVT.

The gene calls are TRBV19 and TRBJ2-2; a possible D gene is TRBD1 (6 bases). The CDR3 runs 14 residues. V shed 3 bases and J shed 5 bases, with 10 bases lying between them. Germline V CDR1 and CDR2: LNHDA, SQIVND (reference sequence). CDR3 DNA: TGTGCCAGTAGTATCAACAGGGCTACCGGGGAGCTGTTTTTT. Encoded protein: CASSINRATGELFF.

V usage is TRBV6-5 and J usage is TRBJ1-2, with 7 nucleotides matching TRBD1. Germline V gene lookup returns CDR1 MNHEY and CDR2 SVGAGI. Trimming removed 5 bases from V and 4 bases from J; junction bases left unmatched: 4. The CDR3 spans 13 residues. The CDR3 here is CASSQGQIYGYTF. The CDR3 coding sequence is TGTGCCAGCAGTCAGGGACAGATCTATGGCTACACCTTC.

The chain recombines TRBV4-2 with TRBJ2-1; 12 bases match TRBD2. Trimming at V came to 0 bases and at J to 7 bases, leaving 13 bases not matched to a gene. This CDR3 has 19 amino acids. CDR1 and CDR2 from the germline V gene are LGHNA and YNFKEQ. DNA of the CDR3: TGTGCCAGCAGCCAAGATTCCCTAGCGGGAGGGCTAAAGCGGAATGAGCAGTTCTTC. Amino acid sequence: CASSQDSLAGGLKRNEQFF.

This sequence joins TRBV10-3 and TRBJ2-1, with D tentatively TRBD1 (5 bases). The V gene lost 5 bases and the J gene lost 10 bases, with 27 bases spanning the gap. The CDR3 covers 17 residues. Looked up from germline, CDR1 is ENHRY and CDR2 is SYGVKD. The CDR3 here is CAISKDLGRLTGGEQFF. CDR3 DNA: TGTGCCATCAGTAAGGACCTGGGTCGGCTTACAGGTGGAGAGCAGTTCTTC.

The V and J genes are TRBV10-3 and TRBJ1-2; TRBD1 is a possible D gene (5 bases). CDR1 is ENHRY, CDR2 SYGVKD, per germline. V was shortened by 3 bases and J by 3 bases, with 8 bases between the two germline ends. The length of the CDR3 is 13 residues. CDR3: CAISEVQDYGYTF. DNA for the CDR3: TGTGCCATCAGTGAAGTACAGGACTATGGCTACACCTTC.

J is TRBJ1-5 and V is TRBV23-1, with a weak D call TRBD1 (5 bases). TRBV23-1 qualifies as an ORF whose function is uncertain. Trimming took off 0 bases at V and 4 bases at J, with 7 bases between the two ends. The CDR3 length is 14 residues. The CDR3 DNA follows: TGCGCCAGCAGTCAATCTTCAGGGAATCAGCCCCAGCATTTT. This encodes CASSQSSGNQPQHF.

The table lists this clone with a few counts. The chain links TRBV5-8 to TRBJ2-7, with 8 bases identical to TRBD1. Germline V CDR1 and CDR2: SGHTS, YDEGEE. V lost 1 base and J lost 4; bases outside the gene matches: 4. The length of the CDR3 is 14 residues. The CDR3 DNA sequence: TGTGCCAGCAGCTTGAACCAGGGGGCATACGAGCAGTACTTC. Protein: CASSLNQGAYEQYF.

This chain links TRBV28 with TRBJ2-2; 7 bases map to TRBD1. Germline V gene sequence: CDR1 MDHEN, CDR2 SYDVKM. The CDR3 runs 15 residues. Losses at the gene ends were 5 bases for V and 4 bases for J; bases not matched to a gene: 7. The CDR3 sequence: CASSISTGRTGELFF. CDR3 DNA sequence: TGTGCCAGCAGTATCTCGACAGGGCGCACCGGGGAGCTGTTTTTT.

This rearrangement joins TRBV28 to TRBJ1-1, with D possibly matching TRBD1 (5 bases). The CDR3 spans 15 residues. Germline-derived CDR1 and CDR2 are MDHEN and SYDVKM. The V and J ends lost 5 bases and 3 bases respectively, with 16 bases between them. The CDR3, as DNA: TGTGCCAGCAGTGGTCTCCCCGGGGGGGACACTGAAGCTTTCTTT. This sequence encodes CASSGLPGGDTEAFF.

This chain uses TRBV28 with TRBJ1-1, with 11 nucleotides matching TRBD1. There are 18 residues in the CDR3. Germline V lookup: CDR1 MDHEN, CDR2 SYDVKM. V lost 7 bases to trimming and J lost 1 base; unmatched junction nucleotides: 14. The CDR3 protein is CASNPEGQGVVRNTEAFF. CDR3 nucleotide sequence: TGTGCCAGCAACCCCGAGGGACAGGGGGTGGTAAGGAACACTGAAGCTTTCTTT.

This clone came up once. The rearrangement joins TRBV30 to TRBJ1-6, with D tentatively TRBD1 (5 bases). CDR3 length: 13 residues. Trimming removed 4 bases from V and 8 bases from J, with 12 bases in between. CDR1 is GTSNPN, CDR2 SVGIG, per germline (reference sequence). CDR3 protein: CAWTGRVDSPLHF. The CDR3 DNA reads TGTGCCTGGACGGGCAGGGTGGATTCACCCCTCCACTTT.

The chain couples TRBV25-1 to TRBJ1-1, with a weak D call TRBD1 (5 bases). Germline CDR1 is MGHDK and CDR2 is SYGVNS. The CDR3 extends over 12 amino acids. V was cut by 8 bases and J by 1 base, with 8 bases left in between. In DNA form, the CDR3 reads TGTGCCAGCTCGACAGAGAACACTGAAGCTTTCTTT. Protein product: CASSTENTEAFF.

The CDR3 DNA follows: TGTGCCAGCAGTGACGCGGACAATCAGCCCCAGCATTTT. Translated: CASSDADNQPQHF. The chain employs TRBV6-1 and TRBJ1-5; no firm D call. CDR1 and CDR2 from the germline V gene are MNHNS and SASEGT. Between the trimmed V and J ends, which lost 3 bases and 3 bases, there was a span of 6 bases. This CDR3 comprises 13 residues.

The chain combines TRBV2 with TRBJ2-3; D possibly uses TRBD1 or TRBD2 (7 bases each). The germline V and J ends were trimmed by 6 bases and 3 bases, with 16 bases remaining between them. This CDR3 contains 15 residues. Germline V lookup: CDR1 SNHLY, CDR2 FYNNEI. The CDR3 bases are TGTGCCAGCAGGGAACAGGGGAGGGGGACAGATACGCAGTATTTT. Protein: CASREQGRGTDTQYF.

The chain recombines TRBV5-1 with TRBJ1-1; tentatively, D is TRBD1 (6 bases). V lost 7 bases and J 4 bases, leaving 11 bases between the germline ends. This CDR3 contains 12 residues. Looked up from germline, CDR1 is SGHRS and CDR2 is YFSETQ. The CDR3 region has the DNA TGCGCCAGCGGAGACAGGTCCACTGAAGCTTTCTTT. This codes for CASGDRSTEAFF.

The V call is TRBV9, the J call TRBJ2-2; 10 bases are shared with TRBD1. Trimming cost V 2 bases and J 6 bases; bases outside gene matches: 4. Germline V gene lookup returns CDR1 SGDLS and CDR2 YYNGEE. The CDR3 loop spans 15 amino acids. This chain's CDR3 is CASSVGTGDPGELFF. CDR3 bases: TGTGCCAGCAGCGTTGGGACAGGGGACCCCGGGGAGCTGTTTTTT.

The chain couples TRBV24-1 to TRBJ2-1, with D perhaps TRBD1 (5 bases). The CDR3 extends over 16 amino acids. CDR1 is KGHDR and CDR2 is SFDVKD in the germline V gene. V lost 6 bases and J lost 0, with 14 bases in between. The CDR3 sequence: CATSRQGFFSYNEQFF. The CDR3 DNA follows: TGTGCCACCAGTCGGCAGGGATTTTTCTCCTACAATGAGCAGTTCTTC.

The CDR3 coding sequence is TGCGCCAGCAGGGAGGGACAGGGATACACAGATACGCAGTATTTT. This gives the protein CASREGQGYTDTQYF. The chain uses TRBV5-1 and TRBJ2-3, with 9 bases aligning to TRBD1. The junction had 6 bases not matched to a gene; V was cut back by 5 bases and J by 2 bases. Per germline, CDR1 SGHRS and CDR2 YFSETQ. The CDR3 contains 15 residues.